A selection of T cell receptor beta chains follows, all from one sample in a study of shared clonotypes between healthy human individuals. Profiling relied on immunoSEQ multiplex PCR, and the TCRdb table lists in-frame clones only, not all of them. The data hold some 790,000 clones, with 72% observed a single time. Sequenced sample: memory CD4+ T cells sorted from blood. These receptors all stem from a woman in her thirties in good health. The CDR3 runs from the conserved cysteine through the conserved F or W. The order of the fields is D gene, J gene, clone size, V gene, CDR3 DNA, CDR3 protein. D genes are given only for firm matches. Clone size, where shown, is once, few, many, or a class for clones that have expanded.

d_call: NA
j_call: TRBJ1-3
clone_size: NA
v_call: TRBV10-2
cdr3_nt: TGCGCCAGCACGGGGGGGTCTGGAAACACCATATATTTT
cdr3_aa: CASTGGSGNTIYF

d_call: NA
j_call: TRBJ1-4
clone_size: NA
v_call: TRBV6-1
cdr3_nt: TGTGCCAGCAGCTCTCGGCCGGGGGGACTGTTTTTT
cdr3_aa: CASSSRPGGLFF

d_call: NA
j_call: TRBJ2-5
clone_size: NA
v_call: TRBV2
cdr3_nt: TGTGCCAGCAGTGATGGTAGTGGCAACCAAGAGACCCAGTACTTC
cdr3_aa: CASSDGSGNQETQYF

d_call: NA
j_call: TRBJ1-1
clone_size: NA
v_call: TRBV15
cdr3_nt: TGTGCCACCAGCAGAAACTATGACACTGAAGCTTTCTTT
cdr3_aa: CATSRNYDTEAFF

d_call: NA
j_call: TRBJ2-5
clone_size: NA
v_call: TRBV28
cdr3_nt: TGTGCCAGCAGTTTGGGGGGCTCGTTTGAGACCCAGTACTTC
cdr3_aa: CASSLGGSFETQYF

d_call: NA
j_call: TRBJ1-1
clone_size: NA
v_call: TRBV29-1
cdr3_nt: TGCAGCGTCCACTGGGGGTTGAACACTGAAGCTTTCTTT
cdr3_aa: CSVHWGLNTEAFF

d_call: TRBD1
j_call: TRBJ1-1
clone_size: NA
v_call: TRBV11-2
cdr3_nt: TGTGCCAGCAGCATACAGGGGGCCACTGAAGCTTTCTTT
cdr3_aa: CASSIQGATEAFF

d_call: NA
j_call: TRBJ2-7
clone_size: few
v_call: TRBV10-1
cdr3_nt: TGCGCCAGCAGCGATAACAGGGATTCCTACGAGCAGTACTTC
cdr3_aa: CASSDNRDSYEQYF

d_call: TRBD1
j_call: TRBJ2-5
clone_size: few
v_call: TRBV28
cdr3_nt: TGTGCCAGCAGGACAGGGGCCACAGGGGCAGAGACCCAGTACTTC
cdr3_aa: CASRTGATGAETQYF

d_call: TRBD2
j_call: TRBJ2-1
clone_size: NA
v_call: TRBV5-1
cdr3_nt: TGCGCCAGCAGCTTTTCGGGAGGGCCTACTGAGCAGTTCTTC
cdr3_aa: CASSFSGGPTEQFF

d_call: TRBD2
j_call: TRBJ2-1
clone_size: NA
v_call: TRBV6-1
cdr3_nt: TGTGCCAGTTTTAGCGGGAGTAGCAACAATGAGCAGTTCTTC
cdr3_aa: CASFSGSSNNEQFF

d_call: NA
j_call: TRBJ2-3
clone_size: NA
v_call: TRBV1
cdr3_nt: TGCACCAGCGAACCGGACGGGAGACGGTCAGATACGCAGTATTTT
cdr3_aa: CTSEPDGRRSDTQYF

d_call: NA
j_call: TRBJ2-3
clone_size: NA
v_call: TRBV6-1
cdr3_nt: TGTGCCAGCAGTGAAGGGAGTTTCACAGATACGCAGTATTTT
cdr3_aa: CASSEGSFTDTQYF

d_call: TRBD2
j_call: TRBJ2-1
clone_size: once
v_call: TRBV11-1
cdr3_nt: TGTGCCAGCAGCTTCAATGTCGCTAGCGGGAGTCGGGAGCAGTTCTTC
cdr3_aa: CASSFNVASGSREQFF

d_call: NA
j_call: TRBJ2-1
clone_size: NA
v_call: TRBV18
cdr3_nt: TGTGCCAGCTCACCAGGCCGGGGCAATGAGCAGTTCTTC
cdr3_aa: CASSPGRGNEQFF

d_call: NA
j_call: TRBJ2-7
clone_size: NA
v_call: TRBV28
cdr3_nt: TGTGCCAGCAGTTTACCGGGGCTGCGCTACGAGCAGTACTTC
cdr3_aa: CASSLPGLRYEQYF

d_call: NA
j_call: TRBJ2-7
clone_size: NA
v_call: TRBV5-6
cdr3_nt: TGTGCCAGCAGCTTGGACAAGTACGAGCAGTACTTC
cdr3_aa: CASSLDKYEQYF

d_call: NA
j_call: TRBJ2-7
clone_size: once
v_call: TRBV10-3
cdr3_nt: TGTGCCACCGGAGGGGACACCTACGAGCAGTACTTC
cdr3_aa: CATGGDTYEQYF

d_call: TRBD1
j_call: TRBJ1-5
clone_size: NA
v_call: TRBV5-8
cdr3_nt: TGTGCCAGCAGCGTCAGGGGGCGCGGGGGTCAGCCCCAGCATTTT
cdr3_aa: CASSVRGRGGQPQHF

d_call: NA
j_call: TRBJ2-4
clone_size: NA
v_call: TRBV6-5
cdr3_nt: TGTGCCAGCAGCAAAACAACGGGTTCCAAAAACATTCAGTACTTC
cdr3_aa: CASSKTTGSKNIQYF

d_call: NA
j_call: TRBJ2-1
clone_size: NA
v_call: TRBV5-4
cdr3_nt: TGTGCCAGCAGCTTCACCGGGGCGAGACATGAGCAGTTCTTC
cdr3_aa: CASSFTGARHEQFF

d_call: TRBD2
j_call: TRBJ2-3
clone_size: NA
v_call: TRBV19
cdr3_nt: TGTGCCAGTAGTATCGGGGGGAGCGCTAGCACAGATACGCAGTATTTT
cdr3_aa: CASSIGGSASTDTQYF

d_call: NA
j_call: TRBJ2-7
clone_size: many
v_call: TRBV6-5
cdr3_nt: TGTGCCAGCAGTCCCGCGGGCAGGGGCTCCTACGAGCAGTACTTC
cdr3_aa: CASSPAGRGSYEQYF

d_call: TRBD1
j_call: TRBJ1-1
clone_size: NA
v_call: TRBV19
cdr3_nt: TGTGCCAGTATTGAGGGGGCCGGCACTGAAGCTTTCTTT
cdr3_aa: CASIEGAGTEAFF

d_call: TRBD2
j_call: TRBJ2-7
clone_size: once
v_call: TRBV9
cdr3_nt: TGTGCCAGCAGCGGGCCCCCGCCCGGGGGGACCTACGAGCAGTACTTC
cdr3_aa: CASSGPPPGGTYEQYF

d_call: TRBD2
j_call: TRBJ2-1
clone_size: few
v_call: TRBV7-9
cdr3_nt: TGTGCCAGCAGCTTGTCTAGCGGGAGGGCCAATGAGCAGTTCTTC
cdr3_aa: CASSLSSGRANEQFF

d_call: NA
j_call: TRBJ1-4
clone_size: NA
v_call: TRBV2
cdr3_nt: TGTGCCAGCAGTGAAAGGACATTTCCAACTAATGAAAAACTGTTTTTT
cdr3_aa: CASSERTFPTNEKLFF

d_call: NA
j_call: TRBJ1-1
clone_size: NA
v_call: TRBV19
cdr3_nt: TGTGCCAGTAGTATAGTTCAGGGAAGGGGGGCTGAAGCTTTCTTT
cdr3_aa: CASSIVQGRGAEAFF

d_call: TRBD1
j_call: TRBJ1-1
clone_size: few
v_call: TRBV7-8
cdr3_nt: TGTGCCAGCACCCCTCGAGGGGGCTTGAACACTGAAGCTTTCTTT
cdr3_aa: CASTPRGGLNTEAFF

d_call: TRBD2
j_call: TRBJ2-1
clone_size: NA
v_call: TRBV11-2
cdr3_nt: TGTGCCAGCAGCCTTCTAGCGGGAGGGCTTTCCTACAATGAGCAGTTCTTC
cdr3_aa: CASSLLAGGLSYNEQFF

d_call: TRBD2
j_call: TRBJ2-1
clone_size: NA
v_call: TRBV4-2
cdr3_nt: TGTGCCAGCAGCCAAGTCTCTCGCGGGAGAGATGGTGAGCAGTTCTTC
cdr3_aa: CASSQVSRGRDGEQFF

d_call: NA
j_call: TRBJ2-3
clone_size: NA
v_call: TRBV7-3
cdr3_nt: TGTGCCAGCAGTAGAGGTCGGGACACTCTCACAGATACGCAGTATTTT
cdr3_aa: CASSRGRDTLTDTQYF

d_call: NA
j_call: TRBJ2-1
clone_size: NA
v_call: TRBV7-9
cdr3_nt: TGTGCCAGCAGCTCCTCTGGGGGCTTCGAGGGGGAGCAGTTCTTC
cdr3_aa: CASSSSGGFEGEQFF

d_call: NA
j_call: TRBJ2-2
clone_size: NA
v_call: TRBV30
cdr3_nt: TGTGCCTGGGCCCCCCCGACAGGAGGTCCCGGGGAGCTGTTTTTT
cdr3_aa: CAWAPPTGGPGELFF

d_call: NA
j_call: TRBJ1-1
clone_size: NA
v_call: TRBV28
cdr3_nt: TGTGCCAGCAGTTTCGCGGGGGCGCGGAACACTGAAGCTTTCTTT
cdr3_aa: CASSFAGARNTEAFF

d_call: NA
j_call: TRBJ2-7
clone_size: NA
v_call: TRBV20-1
cdr3_nt: TGCAGTATACCTTCCGTGGACGAGCAGTACTTC
cdr3_aa: CSIPSVDEQYF

d_call: NA
j_call: TRBJ2-7
clone_size: NA
v_call: TRBV21-1
cdr3_nt: TGTGCCAGCAGCAAAACTGACTTTCACTACGAGCAGTACTTC
cdr3_aa: CASSKTDFHYEQYF

d_call: NA
j_call: TRBJ2-7
clone_size: many
v_call: TRBV5-4
cdr3_nt: TGTGCCAGCAGCCGAGGACTTTCAGCGGCCTACTACGAGCAGTACTTC
cdr3_aa: CASSRGLSAAYYEQYF

d_call: NA
j_call: TRBJ2-4
clone_size: NA
v_call: TRBV5-1
cdr3_nt: TGCGCCAGCAGCTTGGCCTGGGGGGCAGACATTCAGTACTTC
cdr3_aa: CASSLAWGADIQYF

d_call: TRBD2
j_call: TRBJ2-2
clone_size: NA
v_call: TRBV5-5
cdr3_nt: TGTGCCAGCAGCCGACTAGCGGGAGGACCCGGGGAGCTGTTTTTT
cdr3_aa: CASSRLAGGPGELFF

d_call: NA
j_call: TRBJ1-4
clone_size: few
v_call: TRBV5-1
cdr3_nt: TGCGCCAGCAGCGTAGGCGCAACTAATGAAAAACTGTTTTTT
cdr3_aa: CASSVGATNEKLFF

d_call: TRBD1
j_call: TRBJ2-7
clone_size: NA
v_call: TRBV19
cdr3_nt: TGTGCCAGTAGTAGAGGACAGGGCGGTTTCTCCCACGAGCAGTACTTC
cdr3_aa: CASSRGQGGFSHEQYF

d_call: TRBD2
j_call: TRBJ2-3
clone_size: NA
v_call: TRBV28
cdr3_nt: TGTGCCAGCAGTCCTCGACTAGCGGGAGGGCTGGGAGATACGCAGTATTTT
cdr3_aa: CASSPRLAGGLGDTQYF

d_call: NA
j_call: TRBJ2-1
clone_size: NA
v_call: TRBV6-6
cdr3_nt: TGTGCCAGCAGTCACGGCGGGGCCTACAATGAGCAGTTCTTC
cdr3_aa: CASSHGGAYNEQFF